These 29 T cell receptor beta chains originate from one sample sequenced in a study of CD8+ T cells in alopecia areata. Reverse transcribed after extraction, RNA yielded cDNA as the sequencing template. TCRdb keeps only in-frame clones here, not all; method: immunoSEQ multiplex PCR. This sample has 180,000 or so clones; roughly 66% occur once, and the top ten carry about 10%. Sequences were derived from CD8+ T cells sorted from blood, sampled at week 0. The receptors stem from a human donor with alopecia areata.

The gene calls are TRBV27 and TRBJ1-2, with D possibly TRBD1 on 5 matching bases. Trimming pared 6 bases from V and 1 base from J, leaving 6 bases between. This CDR3 contains 12 residues. Per germline, CDR1 MNHEY and CDR2 SMNVEV (reference sequence). The CDR3 DNA follows: TGTGCCAGCAGCGACAGTAACTATGGCTACACCTTC. Its protein is CASSDSNYGYTF.

This clone has just a few counts. The same CDR3 can be traced to other DNA sequences in this sample. The V gene is TRBV2, the J gene TRBJ1-1, with D unclear. Per germline, CDR1 SNHLY and CDR2 FYNNEI. This CDR3 spans 11 amino acids. V gave up 8 bases and J gave up 1 base, with 5 bases separating them. This CDR3 reads CASAGNTEAFF. In nucleotides, the CDR3 is TGTGCCAGCGCAGGGAACACTGAAGCTTTCTTT.

CDR3 nucleotides: TGTGCCAGCAGCACCGGGGACGCCCGAGAGTTCTTC. It specifies CASSTGDAREFF. The gene calls are TRBV7-9 and TRBJ2-1; the D gene could be TRBD1 or TRBD2 (5 bases each). This CDR3 is 12 amino acids long. The ends were cut back, 5 bases at V and 14 bases at J, with 16 bases in the middle. The germline V gene encodes CDR1 SEHNR and CDR2 FQNEAQ (reference sequence).

V gene TRBV4-1 combines with J gene TRBJ1-2, with 11 bases aligning to TRBD1. Germline values: CDR1 MGHRA, CDR2 YSYEKL. J was trimmed by 0 bases and V by 0 bases; bases with no gene match: 3. The CDR3 is made up of 17 amino acids. CDR3 amino acids: CASSQEWTGGANYGYTF. The CDR3 DNA follows: TGCGCCAGCAGCCAAGAATGGACAGGGGGCGCTAACTATGGCTACACCTTC.

This clone was detected only a few times. The junction differs from germline at one of its ends, possibly a read error. This chain connects TRBV29-1 to TRBJ2-2; D is possibly TRBD1 or TRBD2 (6 bases each). Looked up from germline, CDR1 is SQVTM and CDR2 is ANQGSEA. This CDR3 region has 13 residues. The CDR3 is CSVEGGFTGELFF. In DNA, the CDR3 is TGCAGCGTCGAAGGGGGGTTCACCGGGGAGCTGTTTTTT.

The V and J genes are TRBV13 and TRBJ1-1, with 7 bases fitting TRBD1. The CDR3 is 17 amino acids. Germline assignment: CDR1 PRHDT and CDR2 FYEKMQ (reference sequence). The junction had 15 bases not matched to a gene; V was cut back by 3 bases and J by 5 bases. CDR3 DNA sequence: TGTGCCAGCAGCTTTTACAGGGGCGGGCCCAGTAGGACTGAAGCTTTCTTT. Encoded protein: CASSFYRGGPSRTEAFF.

The gene calls are TRBV6-1 and TRBJ2-3; D gene uncertain. This CDR3 has 14 amino acids. The germline V and J ends were trimmed by 5 bases and 2 bases, with 11 bases remaining between them. CDR1 is MNHNS, CDR2 SASEGT, per germline. The CDR3 sequence: CASSLVQATDTQYF. The CDR3 coding sequence is TGTGCCAGCAGTTTGGTCCAAGCCACAGATACGCAGTATTTT.

V gene TRBV29-1 combines with J gene TRBJ2-3; 16 positions agree with TRBD2. The CDR3 extends over 17 amino acids. V lost 3 bases and J lost 0; bases outside the gene matches: 3. In germline, CDR1 is SQVTM, CDR2 ANQGSEA. The CDR3 bases are TGCAGCGTTGAGGGGACTAGCGGGGGGGAAAGCACAGATACGCAGTATTTT. Its translation is CSVEGTSGGESTDTQYF.

The chain uses TRBV6-5 and TRBJ2-7; D uncertain. Trimming took off 0 bases at V and 7 bases at J, with 13 bases between the two ends. CDR1 and CDR2 from the germline V gene are MNHEY and SVGAGI. The CDR3 sequence is 14 residues long. The CDR3 region has the DNA TGTGCCAGCAGTTACTCCGGACCTCTTAGGGAGCAGTACTTC. Its protein product is CASSYSGPLREQYF.

The rearrangement links TRBV7-9 to TRBJ2-2, with D uncertain. V was shortened by 6 bases and J by 3 bases, with 17 bases between the two germline ends. Germline V lookup: CDR1 SEHNR, CDR2 FQNEAQ (reference sequence). This CDR3 region has 16 residues. The CDR3 DNA reads TGTGCCAGCAGGGGCAGTTATTCGTCGGACACCGGGGAGCTGTTTTTT. Translating it yields CASRGSYSSDTGELFF.

This chain uses TRBV5-1 with TRBJ2-7; possibly TRBD1 for D (6 bases). Per the germline V gene, CDR1 is SGHRS and CDR2 is YFSETQ. The CDR3 has 15 amino acids. Trimming stripped 1 base from V and 7 bases from J, with 18 bases between. The CDR3 is CASSLLGHRSFEQYF. The CDR3, as DNA: TGCGCCAGCAGCTTGTTGGGACACCGCTCCTTTGAGCAGTACTTC.

The chain employs TRBV19 and TRBJ2-1, with 8 bases fitting TRBD2. The CDR3 is made up of 13 amino acids. From germline, CDR1 is LNHDA and CDR2 SQIVND (reference sequence). V lost 3 bases and J lost 5; bases outside the gene matches: 0. CDR3 amino acids: CASSIGGDNEQFF. The CDR3 bases are TGTGCCAGTAGTATCGGGGGGGACAATGAGCAGTTCTTC.

J is TRBJ2-5 and V is TRBV25-1, with 9 bases fitting TRBD1. CDR1 MGHDK and CDR2 SYGVNS come from the germline V gene. Trimming at V came to 10 bases and at J to 3 bases, leaving 6 bases not matched to a gene. The CDR3 length is 13 residues. CDR3: CATAQGAKETQYF. In nucleotides, the CDR3 is TGTGCCACCGCACAGGGGGCGAAAGAGACCCAGTACTTC.

The gene calls are TRBV25-1 and TRBJ2-7, with D possibly being TRBD1 (6 bases). Germline loops: CDR1 MGHDK, CDR2 SYGVNS. This CDR3 is 11 amino acids long. V dropped 8 bases and J dropped 5 bases, with 10 bases sitting between them. For the CDR3, the DNA is TGTGCCAGCTACAGGGACAACGAGCAGTACTTC. This encodes CASYRDNEQYF.

The rearrangement joins TRBV18 to TRBJ2-7; perhaps TRBD1 as D (6 bases). V lost 4 bases and J lost 2, with 12 bases in between. This CDR3 is 14 amino acids long. The germline V gene encodes CDR1 KGHSH and CDR2 LQKENI. The CDR3 DNA follows: TGTGCCAGCTCACGGGACACAAACCCCTACGAGCAGTACTTC. Its protein product is CASSRDTNPYEQYF.

This clone was seen a handful of times. V usage is TRBV28 and J usage is TRBJ2-3; D not certain. The germline V and J ends were trimmed by 6 bases and 4 bases, with 11 bases remaining between them. Germline V lookup: CDR1 MDHEN, CDR2 SYDVKM. The CDR3 extends over 13 amino acids. The CDR3 DNA follows: TGTGCCAGCAGCACATCGAGTTCAGATACGCAGTATTTT. Translating it yields CASSTSSSDTQYF.

This chain uses TRBV27 with TRBJ2-5; D ambiguous. The germline V gene encodes CDR1 MNHEY and CDR2 SMNVEV (reference sequence). There are 13 residues in the CDR3. V was cut by 3 bases and J by 4 bases, with 9 bases left in between. The CDR3 loop is CASSLGTGETQYF. CDR3 DNA: TGTGCCAGCAGTTTGGGTACGGGAGAGACCCAGTACTTC.

The rearrangement links TRBV29-1 to TRBJ2-7; unclear D gene. Germline V gene sequence: CDR1 SQVTM, CDR2 ANQGSEA. The V gene lost 5 bases and the J gene lost 6 bases, with 14 bases spanning the gap. The CDR3 contains 12 residues. The CDR3 protein is CSVPHRQVEQYF. The CDR3 bases are TGCAGCGTTCCACATCGTCAGGTCGAGCAGTACTTC.

The CDR3 nucleotides read TGTGCCAGCAGTTCCGGGGGAGTAGCCAAAAACATTCAGTACTTC. The encoded protein is CASSSGGVAKNIQYF. The gene calls are TRBV27 and TRBJ2-4, with D tentatively TRBD2 (6 bases). The V end was cut by 4 bases, the J end by 0 bases, with 10 bases between. CDR3 length equals 15 residues. The germline CDR1 and CDR2 sequences are MNHEY and SMNVEV (reference sequence).

This sequence joins TRBV5-6 and TRBJ1-1; TRBD1 aligns across 7 bases. Trimming cost V 5 bases and J 1 base; bases outside gene matches: 5. This CDR3 is 14 amino acids long. Germline CDR1 SGHDT, CDR2 YYEEEE. The CDR3 reads CASRNRGTNTEAFF. The CDR3, as DNA: TGTGCCAGCAGAAACAGGGGAACGAACACTGAAGCTTTCTTT.

The chain has TRBV7-6 and TRBJ2-7; D is tentatively TRBD1 or TRBD2 (5 bases each). V shed 5 bases and J shed 3 bases, with 14 bases lying between them. Looked up from germline, CDR1 is SGHVS and CDR2 is FNYEAQ. The CDR3 consists of 14 residues. For the CDR3, the DNA is TGTGCCAGCAGCCCACCGGGACCGTTCTACGAGCAGTACTTC. This translates into CASSPPGPFYEQYF.

This chain connects TRBV19 to TRBJ2-7; tentative D call: TRBD1 (5 bases). Germline V gene sequence: CDR1 LNHDA, CDR2 SQIVND (reference sequence). V was clipped by 11 bases and J by 3 bases, with 14 bases between them. This CDR3 has 12 amino acids. The CDR3 is CACGAVNYEQYF. CDR3 sequence (DNA): TGTGCCTGTGGGGCAGTCAACTACGAGCAGTACTTC. The full variable domain, completed using reference TRBV19 and TRBJ2-7, is DGGITQSPKYLFRKEGQNVTLSCEQNLNHDAMYWYRQDPGQGLRLIYYSQIVNDFQKGDIAEGYSVSREKKESFPLTVTSAQKNPTAFYLCACGAVNYEQYFGPGTRLTVT.

This chain connects TRBV15 to TRBJ2-3, with D possibly being TRBD2 (6 bases). This CDR3 has 16 amino acids. Germline V gives CDR1 LNHNV, CDR2 YYDKDF (reference sequence). Trimming removed 0 bases from V and 6 bases from J, with 16 bases in between. The CDR3 loop reads CATSRDVGGSRDTQYF. DNA for the CDR3: TGTGCCACCAGCAGAGACGTGGGGGGAAGTAGGGATACGCAGTATTTT.

CDR3 in DNA: TGTGCCAGCAGCCAAGTGGGTGTTGCGCCACCAGCGAGGTTCAATGAGCAGTTCTTC. This sequence encodes CASSQVGVAPPARFNEQFF. The chain has TRBV14 and TRBJ2-1; D is unresolved. CDR1 and CDR2 from the germline V gene are SGHDN and FVKESK. The V and J ends lost 1 base and 6 bases respectively, with 25 bases between them. The CDR3 covers 19 residues.

This chain joins TRBV27 and TRBJ2-1; D may be TRBD2 (6 bases). This CDR3 has 16 residues. The germline CDR1 and CDR2 sequences are MNHEY and SMNVEV (reference sequence). Trimming left V 3 bases short and J 0 bases short, with 12 bases between. CDR3 nucleotides: TGTGCCAGCAGTTTTTCTAGCGCCAGCTCCTACAATGAGCAGTTCTTC. It specifies CASSFSSASSYNEQFF.

In its sample, this clone was seen once. The rearrangement links TRBV27 to TRBJ1-5; D is ambiguous. Germline CDR1 is MNHEY and CDR2 is SMNVEV (reference sequence). The CDR3 consists of 14 residues. Trimming cost V 2 bases and J 3 bases, with 8 bases left between them. The CDR3 loop is CASSLRPDNQPQHF. The DNA of the CDR3 is TGTGCCAGCAGTTTAAGGCCAGACAATCAGCCCCAGCATTTT.

The chain recombines TRBV4-2 with TRBJ1-1, with 8 bases lining up with TRBD1. CDR1 and CDR2 (germline): LGHNA, YNFKEQ. There are 15 residues in the CDR3. Trimming at V came to 0 bases and at J to 5 bases, leaving 5 bases not matched to a gene. This CDR3 reads CASSQDRTGRTEAFF. In nucleotides, the CDR3 is TGTGCCAGCAGCCAAGACCGGACAGGGCGAACTGAAGCTTTCTTT.

This clone was found a few times. V usage is TRBV5-4 and J usage is TRBJ2-7; the D gene is possibly TRBD1 (6 bases). This CDR3 contains 16 residues. Germline CDR1 SGHNT, CDR2 YYREEE (reference sequence). The germline V and J ends were trimmed by 4 bases and 0 bases, with 17 bases remaining between them. CDR3 sequence: CASSPTTGTLSYEQYF. Written as DNA, the CDR3 is TGTGCCAGCAGCCCGACCACCGGGACACTCTCCTACGAGCAGTACTTC.

This clone was recorded a few times. The chain combines TRBV5-6 with TRBJ2-7; D is possibly TRBD2 (5 bases). V dropped 4 bases and J dropped 2 bases, with 13 bases sitting between them. Germline V gives CDR1 SGHDT, CDR2 YYEEEE. The CDR3 is 14 amino acids. CDR3 residues: CASSQLSSPYEQYF. In DNA form, the CDR3 reads TGTGCCAGCAGCCAACTTTCTAGCCCCTACGAGCAGTACTTC.